One sample yielded the 10 T cell receptor beta chains listed below, sequenced in a study of blood T cell repertoires in COVID-19. Profiling relied on immunoSEQ multiplex PCR, and the TCRdb table lists in-frame clones only, not all of them. Among about 200,000 clones listed, 88% were seen once. The sequenced sample consisted of peripheral blood. The receptors originated from a man aged 40-49 years with active or convalescent COVID-19.

The rearrangement links TRBV11-2 to TRBJ1-1, with D possibly matching TRBD1 (6 bases). V was pared by 3 bases and J by 4 bases, with 15 bases between. The CDR3 spans 15 residues. Per the germline V gene, CDR1 is SGHAT and CDR2 is FQNNGV. CDR3 loop: CASSFDGRGGTEAFF. CDR3 sequence (DNA): TGTGCCAGCAGCTTCGACGGCAGGGGCGGCACTGAAGCTTTCTTT.

The genes are TRBV30 and TRBJ1-3, with TRBD1 identical over 10 bases. CDR1 and CDR2 (germline): GTSNPN, SVGIG (reference sequence). Trimming at V came to 3 bases and at J to 3 bases, leaving 8 bases not matched to a gene. This CDR3 has 16 residues. CDR3 in amino acids: CAWRKPGQGIGNTIYF. For the CDR3, the DNA is TGTGCCTGGAGGAAACCGGGACAGGGGATTGGAAACACCATATATTTT.

This sequence joins TRBV6-5 and TRBJ2-7; weak D call: TRBD1 (5 bases). The germline gives CDR1 MNHEY, CDR2 SVGAGI. V lost 2 bases and J lost 3, with 11 bases in between. The CDR3 extends over 14 amino acids. The chain's CDR3 is CASSYRGILYEQYF. DNA for the CDR3: TGTGCCAGCAGTTACAGGGGTATACTCTACGAGCAGTACTTC.

The chain links TRBV5-8 to TRBJ1-2, with a tentative D call TRBD1 (6 bases). The CDR3 loop spans 13 amino acids. Trimming stripped 3 bases from V and 4 bases from J, with 10 bases between. Germline assignment: CDR1 SGHTS and CDR2 YDEGEE. The CDR3 loop reads CASSSDRSYGYTF. The CDR3 nucleotides are TGTGCCAGCAGCTCGGACAGATCCTATGGCTACACCTTC.

The V call is TRBV27, the J call TRBJ2-5, with 14 bases matching TRBD2. Losses at the gene ends were 6 bases for V and 4 bases for J; bases not matched to a gene: 10. The germline CDR1 and CDR2 sequences are MNHEY and SMNVEV (reference sequence). This CDR3 contains 17 residues. CDR3 protein: CASSRAGLAGAVETQYF. The CDR3 DNA reads TGTGCCAGCAGCCGGGCGGGACTAGCGGGAGCAGTAGAGACCCAGTACTTC.

CDR3 protein: CASSQVGGGPFF. As DNA, the CDR3 is TGTGCCAGCAGCCAAGTGGGGGGGGGCCCGTTCTTC. The chain couples TRBV3-1 (or the pseudogene TRBV3-2) to TRBJ2-1; possible D gene TRBD2, 7 bases. The CDR3 runs to 12 residues. Germline CDR1 and CDR2: LGHDT and YNNKEL (reference sequence). V shed 1 base and J shed 15 bases, with 13 bases lying between them.

This clone was observed a single time. This chain connects TRBV3-1 (or the pseudogene TRBV3-2) to TRBJ2-1, with 7 bases fitting TRBD2. CDR1 and CDR2 from the germline V gene are LGHDT and YNNKEL (reference sequence). The J segment lost 6 bases and the V segment lost 1 base, leaving 0 bases of the junction unmatched. The CDR3 is 13 residues long. CDR3 in DNA: TGTGCCAGCAGCCAAGCTAGCGGCAATGAGCAGTTCTTC. It yields the protein CASSQASGNEQFF.

The chain links TRBV19 to TRBJ1-3; 9 bases agree with TRBD1. The CDR3 sequence is 17 residues long. Germline V CDR1 and CDR2: LNHDA, SQIVND (reference sequence). The V and J ends lost 2 bases and 3 bases, in that order; junction bases with no gene match: 8. This CDR3 reads CASSIKQGQGYGNTIYF. CDR3 in DNA: TGTGCCAGTAGTATAAAGCAAGGACAGGGGTATGGAAACACCATATATTTT.

This clone was observed once. This chain connects TRBV11-2 to TRBJ2-7, with a weak D call TRBD2 (5 bases). The germline V and J ends were trimmed by 3 bases and 1 base, with 7 bases remaining between them. Looked up from germline, CDR1 is SGHAT and CDR2 is FQNNGV. This CDR3 has 13 amino acids. CDR3 DNA: TGTGCCAGCAGCTTCGGGGTATCCTACGAGCAGTACTTC. Protein: CASSFGVSYEQYF. The complete variable domain, with remaining parts taken from reference TRBV11-2 and TRBJ2-7, reads EAGVAQSPRYKIIEKRQSVAFWCNPISGHATLYWYQQILGQGPKLLIQFQNNGVVDDSQLPKDRFSAERLKGVDSTLKIQPAKLEDSAVYLCASSFGVSYEQYFGPGTRLTVT.

The count of this clone is one. The chain has TRBV7-2 and TRBJ1-1, with a tentative D call TRBD1 (5 bases). Germline V gene lookup returns CDR1 SGHTA and CDR2 FQGNSA. Trimming pared 5 bases from V and 6 bases from J, leaving 16 bases between. The CDR3 loop spans 14 amino acids. In DNA, the CDR3 is TGTGCCAGCAGCCCAGCAGGCAGGGTCCCTGAAGCTTTCTTT. As protein: CASSPAGRVPEAFF.